Shown below are 2 T cell receptor beta chains from a single sample sequenced in a study of blood T cell repertoires in COVID-19. Only in-frame clones appear in the TCRdb table, and some are missing; sequencing was by immunoSEQ multiplex PCR. Of approximately 230,000 clones listed, about 89% were seen once; the top ten hold about 4%. Sequencing was carried out using PBMCs or T cells enriched from blood (not recorded which). Every receptor here comes from a woman in her twenties or thirties who had recovered from COVID-19.

The CDR3 nucleotides are TGTGCCAGCAGCCCCCTAGCGGGAGTAAGGGAGCAGTTCTTC. Amino acids: CASSPLAGVREQFF. The chain joins TRBV7-9 to TRBJ2-1, with 10 bases aligning to TRBD2. The germline V gene encodes CDR1 SEHNR and CDR2 FQNEAQ (reference sequence). The CDR3 is made up of 14 amino acids. V lost 5 bases to trimming and J lost 10 bases; unmatched junction nucleotides: 8.

This chain joins TRBV21-1 and TRBJ1-1; TRBD1 is taken as the D call from the table, unchecked against the DNA. TRBV21-1 is an annotated pseudogene. This CDR3 has 14 amino acids. The CDR3 nucleotides read TGTGCCAGCAGCAAAGGAACAGGGAACACTGAAGCTTTCTTT. Amino acids: CASSKGTGNTEAFF.